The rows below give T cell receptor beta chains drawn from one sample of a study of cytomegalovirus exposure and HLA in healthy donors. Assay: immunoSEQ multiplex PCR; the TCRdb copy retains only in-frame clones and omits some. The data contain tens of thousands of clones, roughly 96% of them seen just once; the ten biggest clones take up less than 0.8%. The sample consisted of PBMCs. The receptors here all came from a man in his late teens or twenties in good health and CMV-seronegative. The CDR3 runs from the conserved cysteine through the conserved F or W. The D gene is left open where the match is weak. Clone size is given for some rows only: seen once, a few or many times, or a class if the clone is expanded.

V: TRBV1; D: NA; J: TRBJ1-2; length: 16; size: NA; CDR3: CTSSQEAGAWSYGYTF; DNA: TGCACCAGCAGCCAAGAGGCAGGGGCTTGGAGCTATGGCTACACCTTC
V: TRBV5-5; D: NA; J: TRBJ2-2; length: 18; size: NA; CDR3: CASRNEGGSVANTGELFF; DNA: TGTGCCAGCAGGAACGAGGGAGGCAGTGTCGCGAACACCGGGGAGCTGTTTTTT
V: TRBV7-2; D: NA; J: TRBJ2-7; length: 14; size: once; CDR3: CASGATLSSYEQYF; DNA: TGTGCCAGCGGGGCGACCTTGAGTTCCTACGAGCAGTACTTC
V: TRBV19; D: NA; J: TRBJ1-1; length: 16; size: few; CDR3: CASSHLKYLVTCEAFF; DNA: TGTGCCAGTAGTCACCTCAAGTACTTGGTGACTTGTGAAGCTTTCTTT
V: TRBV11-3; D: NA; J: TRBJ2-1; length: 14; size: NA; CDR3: CASSLGGPPNEQFF; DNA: TGTGCCAGCAGCTTAGGGGGGCCCCCCAATGAGCAGTTCTTC
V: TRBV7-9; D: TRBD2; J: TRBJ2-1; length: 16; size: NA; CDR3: CASSSRLAGVYNEQFF; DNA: TGTGCCAGCAGCTCGAGACTAGCGGGAGTCTACAATGAGCAGTTCTTC
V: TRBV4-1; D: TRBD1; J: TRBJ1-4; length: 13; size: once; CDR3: CASSDRGNEKLFF; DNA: TGCGCCAGCAGCGACAGGGGAAATGAAAAACTGTTTTTT
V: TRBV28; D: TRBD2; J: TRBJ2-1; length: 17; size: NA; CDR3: CASSPDPGLGFINEQFF; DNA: TGTGCCAGCAGTCCGGATCCGGGACTAGGTTTCATCAATGAGCAGTTCTTC
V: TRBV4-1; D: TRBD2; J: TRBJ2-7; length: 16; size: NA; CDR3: CASSQVGLAGAYEQYF; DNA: TGCGCCAGCAGCCAGGTAGGACTAGCGGGAGCCTACGAGCAGTACTTC
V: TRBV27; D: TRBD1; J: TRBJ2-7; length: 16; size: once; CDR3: CASSTSGTGYSYEQYF; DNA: TGTGCCAGCAGTACCTCCGGGACAGGGTACTCCTACGAGCAGTACTTC
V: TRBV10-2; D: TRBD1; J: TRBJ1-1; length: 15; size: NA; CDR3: CASSDGTGLNTEAFF; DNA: TGCGCCAGCAGTGACGGGACAGGGTTGAACACTGAAGCTTTCTTT
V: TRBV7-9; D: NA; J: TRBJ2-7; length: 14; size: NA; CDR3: CASSPRGLAYEQYF; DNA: TGTGCCAGCAGCCCGAGAGGGCTAGCCTACGAGCAGTACTTC
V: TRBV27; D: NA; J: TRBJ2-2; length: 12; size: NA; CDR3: CASSPYTGELFF; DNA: TGTGCCAGCAGTCCGTACACCGGGGAGCTGTTTTTT
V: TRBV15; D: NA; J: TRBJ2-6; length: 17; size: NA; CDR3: CATSRDRVSSGANVLTF; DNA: TGTGCCACCAGCAGAGACAGGGTTAGCTCTGGGGCCAACGTCCTGACTTTC
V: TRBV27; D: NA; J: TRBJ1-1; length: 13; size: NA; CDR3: CASSYGTNTEAFF; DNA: TGTGCCAGCAGTTACGGGACAAACACTGAAGCTTTCTTT
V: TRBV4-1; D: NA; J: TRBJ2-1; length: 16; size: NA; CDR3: CASSQSSESSYNEQFF; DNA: TGCGCCAGCAGCCAATCTTCGGAGAGCTCCTACAATGAGCAGTTCTTC
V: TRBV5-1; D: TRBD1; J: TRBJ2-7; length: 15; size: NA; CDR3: CASSLVGQGMYEQYF; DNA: TGCGCCAGCAGCTTGGTGGGACAGGGTATGTACGAGCAGTACTTC
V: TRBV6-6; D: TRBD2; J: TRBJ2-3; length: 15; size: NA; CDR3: CASRNRVGGADTQYF; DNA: TGTGCCAGCAGGAACCGTGTTGGGGGGGCAGATACGCAGTATTTT
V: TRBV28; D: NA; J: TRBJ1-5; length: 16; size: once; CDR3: CASSEASGTNNQPQHF; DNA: TGTGCCAGCAGTGAGGCAAGCGGGACTAACAATCAGCCCCAGCATTTT
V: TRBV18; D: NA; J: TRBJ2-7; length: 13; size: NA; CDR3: CASSPPSGEQQYF; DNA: TGTGCCAGCTCACCACCATCCGGGGAACAGCAGTACTTC
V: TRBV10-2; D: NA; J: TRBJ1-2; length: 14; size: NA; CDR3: CASSPLKRNYGYTF; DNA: TGCGCCAGCAGTCCCCTAAAGCGGAACTATGGCTACACCTTC
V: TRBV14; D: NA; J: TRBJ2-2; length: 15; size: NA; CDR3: CASSTRRGGTGELFF; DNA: TGTGCCAGCAGCACCCGACGAGGGGGCACCGGGGAGCTGTTTTTT
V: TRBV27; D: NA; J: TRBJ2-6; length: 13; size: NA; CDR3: CASSFTSLNVLTF; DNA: TGTGCCAGCAGTTTTACTTCTCTCAACGTCCTGACTTTC
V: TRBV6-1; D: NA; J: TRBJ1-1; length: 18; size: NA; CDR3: CASSGGPRGGSMNTEAFF; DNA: TGTGCCAGCAGTGGGGGTCCCCGGGGGGGAAGCATGAACACTGAAGCTTTCTTT
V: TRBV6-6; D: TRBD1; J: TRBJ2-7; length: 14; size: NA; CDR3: CASRPTGGSYEQYF; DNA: TGTGCCAGCAGACCCACAGGGGGCTCCTACGAGCAGTACTTC
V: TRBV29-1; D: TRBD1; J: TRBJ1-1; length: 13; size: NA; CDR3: CSGAGGVDTEAFF; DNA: TGCAGCGGAGCAGGGGGAGTCGACACTGAAGCTTTCTTT
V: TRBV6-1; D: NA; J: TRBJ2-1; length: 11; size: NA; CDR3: CASSDPGEQFF; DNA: TGTGCCAGCAGTGATCCGGGTGAGCAGTTCTTC
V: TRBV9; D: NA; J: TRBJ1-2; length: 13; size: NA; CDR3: CASSQTGNYGYTF; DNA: TGTGCCAGCAGCCAAACAGGGAACTATGGCTACACCTTC
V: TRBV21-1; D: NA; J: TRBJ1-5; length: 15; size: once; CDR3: CASSRWSEGNQPQHF; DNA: TGTGCCAGCAGCCGGTGGAGTGAAGGAAATCAGCCCCAGCATTTT
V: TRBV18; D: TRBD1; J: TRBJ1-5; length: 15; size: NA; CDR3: CASSPPTGGDQPQHF; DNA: TGTGCCAGCTCACCACCGACAGGGGGGGATCAGCCCCAGCATTTT
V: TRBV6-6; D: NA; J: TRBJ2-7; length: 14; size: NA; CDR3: CASSSTVLAYEQYF; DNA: TGTGCCAGCAGTTCGACAGTCCTGGCCTACGAGCAGTACTTC
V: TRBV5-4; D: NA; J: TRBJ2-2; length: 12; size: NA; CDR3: CASSSGTGELFF; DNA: TGTGCCAGCAGCTCCGGCACCGGGGAGCTGTTTTTT
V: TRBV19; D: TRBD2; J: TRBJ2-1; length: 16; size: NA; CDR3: CASSISGGRAYNEQFF; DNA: TGTGCCAGTAGTATTTCCGGCGGGAGGGCCTACAATGAGCAGTTCTTC
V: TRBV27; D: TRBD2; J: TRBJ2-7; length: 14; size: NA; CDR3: CASRVRTSGSEQYF; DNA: TGTGCCAGCAGAGTTCGGACTAGCGGGAGCGAGCAGTACTTC
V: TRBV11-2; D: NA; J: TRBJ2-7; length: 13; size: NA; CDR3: CASSIDRIDEQYF; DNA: TGTGCCAGCAGCATAGACAGGATCGACGAGCAGTACTTC
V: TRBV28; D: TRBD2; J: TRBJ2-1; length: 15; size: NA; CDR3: CASSSRPGLGDEQFF; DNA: TGTGCCAGCAGTTCCCGCCCTGGACTAGGGGATGAGCAGTTCTTC
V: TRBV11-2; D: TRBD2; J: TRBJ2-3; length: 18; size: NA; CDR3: CASSPRYGTSGRTDTQYF; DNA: TGTGCCAGCAGCCCTAGATACGGGACTAGCGGACGCACAGATACGCAGTATTTT
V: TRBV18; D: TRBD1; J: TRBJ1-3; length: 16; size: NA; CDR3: CASSLDRTGAGNTIYF; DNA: TGTGCCAGCTCACTAGACCGGACAGGGGCTGGAAACACCATATATTTT
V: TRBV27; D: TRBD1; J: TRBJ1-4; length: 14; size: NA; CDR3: CASSFGQGAGKLFF; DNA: TGTGCCAGCAGTTTTGGACAGGGGGCGGGAAAACTGTTTTTT
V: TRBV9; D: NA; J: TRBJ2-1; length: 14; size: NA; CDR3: CASSVRLTNNEQFF; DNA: TGTGCCAGCAGCGTCCGACTAACTAACAATGAGCAGTTCTTC
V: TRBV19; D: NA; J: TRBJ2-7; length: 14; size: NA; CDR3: CASSIPGLAYEQYF; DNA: TGTGCCAGTAGTATACCAGGATTGGCCTACGAGCAGTACTTC
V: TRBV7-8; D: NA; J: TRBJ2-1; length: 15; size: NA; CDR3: CASSFGFDNGNEQFF; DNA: TGTGCCAGCAGCTTCGGGTTTGATAATGGCAATGAGCAGTTCTTC